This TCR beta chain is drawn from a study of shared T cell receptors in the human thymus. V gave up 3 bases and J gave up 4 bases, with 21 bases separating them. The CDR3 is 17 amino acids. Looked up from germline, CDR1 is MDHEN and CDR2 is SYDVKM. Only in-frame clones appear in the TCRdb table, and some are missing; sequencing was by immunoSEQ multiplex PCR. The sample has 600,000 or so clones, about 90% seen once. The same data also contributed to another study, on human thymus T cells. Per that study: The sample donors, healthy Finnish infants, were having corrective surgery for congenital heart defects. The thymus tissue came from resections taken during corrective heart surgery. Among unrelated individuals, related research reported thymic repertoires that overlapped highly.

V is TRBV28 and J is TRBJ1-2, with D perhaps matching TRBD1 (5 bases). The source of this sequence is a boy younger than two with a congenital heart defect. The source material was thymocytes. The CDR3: CASSFSPGTPGGYGYTF. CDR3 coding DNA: TGTGCCAGCAGTTTCTCGCCCGGGACCCCGGGAGGCTATGGCTACACCTTC.